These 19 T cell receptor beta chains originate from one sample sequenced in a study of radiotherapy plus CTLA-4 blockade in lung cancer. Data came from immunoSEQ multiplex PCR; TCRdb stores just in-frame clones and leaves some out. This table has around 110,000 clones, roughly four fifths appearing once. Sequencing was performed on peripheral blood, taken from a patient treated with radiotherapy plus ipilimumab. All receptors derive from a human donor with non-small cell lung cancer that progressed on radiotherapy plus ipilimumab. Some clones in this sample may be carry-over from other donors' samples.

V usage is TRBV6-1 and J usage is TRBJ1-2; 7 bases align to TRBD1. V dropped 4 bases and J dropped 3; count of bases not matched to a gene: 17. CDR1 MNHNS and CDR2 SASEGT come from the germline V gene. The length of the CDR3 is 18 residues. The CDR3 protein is CASSALSQGGRGDYGYTF. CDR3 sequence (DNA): TGTGCCAGCAGTGCTCTAAGTCAGGGGGGTAGAGGGGACTATGGCTACACCTTC.

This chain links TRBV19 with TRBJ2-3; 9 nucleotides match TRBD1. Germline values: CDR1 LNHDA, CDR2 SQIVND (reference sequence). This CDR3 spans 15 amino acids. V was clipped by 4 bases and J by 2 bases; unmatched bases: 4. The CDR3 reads CASSTQGAATDTQYF. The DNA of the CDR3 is TGTGCCAGTAGTACACAGGGGGCTGCCACAGATACGCAGTATTTT.

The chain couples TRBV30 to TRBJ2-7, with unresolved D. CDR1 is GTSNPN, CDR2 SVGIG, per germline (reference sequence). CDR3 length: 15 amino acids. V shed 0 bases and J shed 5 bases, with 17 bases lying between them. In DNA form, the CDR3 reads TGTGCCTGGAGTGTAGGGATAACCCCCTCAGACGAGCAGTACTTC. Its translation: CAWSVGITPSDEQYF.

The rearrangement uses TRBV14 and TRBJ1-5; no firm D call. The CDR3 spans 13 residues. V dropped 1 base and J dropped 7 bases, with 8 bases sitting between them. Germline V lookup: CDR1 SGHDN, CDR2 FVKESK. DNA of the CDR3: TGTGCCAGCAGCCAAGGAGGTTTCCAGCCCCAGCATTTT. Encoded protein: CASSQGGFQPQHF.

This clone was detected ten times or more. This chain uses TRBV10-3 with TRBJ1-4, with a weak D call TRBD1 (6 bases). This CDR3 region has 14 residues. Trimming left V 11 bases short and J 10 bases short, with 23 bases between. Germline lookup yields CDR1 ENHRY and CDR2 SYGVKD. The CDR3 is CASHGEGGDAKLFF. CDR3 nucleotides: TGTGCCTCCCATGGCGAGGGGGGTGATGCAAAACTGTTTTTT.

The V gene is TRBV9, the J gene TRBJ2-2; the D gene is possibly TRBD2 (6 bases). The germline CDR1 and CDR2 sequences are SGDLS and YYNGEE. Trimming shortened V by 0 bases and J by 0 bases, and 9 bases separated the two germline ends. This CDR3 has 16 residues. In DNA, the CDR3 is TGTGCCAGCAGCGTAGGGGGGGTGGCGAACACCGGGGAGCTGTTTTTT. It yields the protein CASSVGGVANTGELFF. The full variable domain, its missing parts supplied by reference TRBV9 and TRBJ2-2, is DSGVTQTPKHLITATGQRVTLRCSPRSGDLSVYWYQQSLDQGLQFLIQYYNGEERAKGNILERFSAQQFPDLHSELNLSSLELGDSALYFCASSVGGVANTGELFFGEGSRLTVL.

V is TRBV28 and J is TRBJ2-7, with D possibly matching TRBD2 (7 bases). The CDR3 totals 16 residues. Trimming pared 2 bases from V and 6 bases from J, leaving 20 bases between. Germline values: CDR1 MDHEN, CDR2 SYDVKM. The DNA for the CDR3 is TGTGCCAGCAGTTTAAGAGGTTGGGGGGGCCCCCTCGAGCAGTACTTC. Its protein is CASSLRGWGGPLEQYF.

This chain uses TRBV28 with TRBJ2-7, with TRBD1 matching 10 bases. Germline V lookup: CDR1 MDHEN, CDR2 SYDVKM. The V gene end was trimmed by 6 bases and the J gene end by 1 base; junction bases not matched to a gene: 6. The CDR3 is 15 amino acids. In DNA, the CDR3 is TGTGCCAGCAGAGATACGGGACAGGGGTCCTACGAGCAGTACTTC. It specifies CASRDTGQGSYEQYF. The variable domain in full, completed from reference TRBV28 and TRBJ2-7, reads DVKVTQSSRYLVKRTGEKVFLECVQDMDHENMFWYRQDPGLGLRLIYFSYDVKMKEKGDIPEGYSVSREKKERFSLILESASTNQTSMYLCASRDTGQGSYEQYFGPGTRLTVT.

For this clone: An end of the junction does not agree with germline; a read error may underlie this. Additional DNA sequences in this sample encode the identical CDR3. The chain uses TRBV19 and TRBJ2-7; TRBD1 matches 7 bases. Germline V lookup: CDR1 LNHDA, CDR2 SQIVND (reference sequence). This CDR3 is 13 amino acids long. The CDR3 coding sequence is TGTGCCAGTAGTCCCACGCAGGGGGTAACCCTCATCTTC. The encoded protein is CASSPTQGVTLIF.

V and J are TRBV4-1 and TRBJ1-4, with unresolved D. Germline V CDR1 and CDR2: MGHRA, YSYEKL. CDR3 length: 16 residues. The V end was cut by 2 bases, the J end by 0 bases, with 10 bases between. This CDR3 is CASSQNREATNEKLFF. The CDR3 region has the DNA TGCGCCAGCAGCCAAAACAGAGAGGCAACTAATGAAAAACTGTTTTTT.

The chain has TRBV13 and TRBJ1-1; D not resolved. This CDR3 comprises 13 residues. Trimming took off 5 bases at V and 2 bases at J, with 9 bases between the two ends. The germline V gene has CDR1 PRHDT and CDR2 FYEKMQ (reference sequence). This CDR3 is CASSDLANTEAFF. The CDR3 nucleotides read TGTGCCAGCAGCGACCTAGCCAACACTGAAGCTTTCTTT. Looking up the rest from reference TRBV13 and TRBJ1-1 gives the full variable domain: AAGVIQSPRHLIKEKRETATLKCYPIPRHDTVYWYQQGPGQDPQFLISFYEKMQSDKGSIPDRFSAQQFSDYHSELNMSSLELGDSALYFCASSDLANTEAFFGQGTRLTVV.

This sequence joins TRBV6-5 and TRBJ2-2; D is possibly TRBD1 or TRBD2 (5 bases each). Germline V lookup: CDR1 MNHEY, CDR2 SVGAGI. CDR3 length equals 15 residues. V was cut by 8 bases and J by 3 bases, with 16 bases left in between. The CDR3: CASGGRLDYTGELFF. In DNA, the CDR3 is TGTGCCAGCGGGGGACGTCTCGACTACACCGGGGAGCTGTTTTTT.

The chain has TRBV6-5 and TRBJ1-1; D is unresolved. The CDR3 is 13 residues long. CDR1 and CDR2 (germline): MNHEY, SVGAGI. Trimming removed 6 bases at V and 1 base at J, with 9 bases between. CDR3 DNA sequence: TGTGCCAGCAGGTTGAGAGGGAACACTGAAGCTTTCTTT. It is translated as CASRLRGNTEAFF.

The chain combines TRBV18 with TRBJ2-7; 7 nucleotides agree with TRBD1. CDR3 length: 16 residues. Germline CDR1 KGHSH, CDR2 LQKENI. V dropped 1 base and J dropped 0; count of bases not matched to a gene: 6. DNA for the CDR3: TGTGCCAGCTCACCACGAGACAGGGCCTACTCCTACGAGCAGTACTTC. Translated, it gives CASSPRDRAYSYEQYF.

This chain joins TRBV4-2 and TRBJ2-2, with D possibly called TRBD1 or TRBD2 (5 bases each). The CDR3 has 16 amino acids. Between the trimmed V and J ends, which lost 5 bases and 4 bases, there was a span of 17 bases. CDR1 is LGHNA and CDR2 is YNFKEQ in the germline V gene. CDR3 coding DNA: TGTGCCAGCAGCTCCCATCCGGGGCTGGGCACCGGGGAGCTGTTTTTT. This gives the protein CASSSHPGLGTGELFF.

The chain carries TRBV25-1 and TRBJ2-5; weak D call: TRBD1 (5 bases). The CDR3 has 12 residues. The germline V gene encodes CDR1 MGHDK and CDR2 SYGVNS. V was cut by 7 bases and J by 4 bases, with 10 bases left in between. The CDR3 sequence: CASKFTGETQYF. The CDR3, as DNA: TGTGCCAGCAAGTTTACAGGAGAGACCCAGTACTTC. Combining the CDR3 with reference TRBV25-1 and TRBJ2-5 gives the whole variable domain EADIYQTPRYLVIGTGKKITLECSQTMGHDKMYWYQQDPGMELHLIHYSYGVNSTEKGDLSSESTVSRIRTEHFPLTLESARPSHTSQYLCASKFTGETQYFGPGTRLLVL.

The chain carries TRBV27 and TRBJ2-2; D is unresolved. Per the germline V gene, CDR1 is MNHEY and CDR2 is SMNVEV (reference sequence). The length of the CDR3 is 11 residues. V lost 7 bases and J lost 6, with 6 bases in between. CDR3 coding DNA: TGTGCCAGCACATCCCCCGGGGAGCTGTTTTTT. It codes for CASTSPGELFF.

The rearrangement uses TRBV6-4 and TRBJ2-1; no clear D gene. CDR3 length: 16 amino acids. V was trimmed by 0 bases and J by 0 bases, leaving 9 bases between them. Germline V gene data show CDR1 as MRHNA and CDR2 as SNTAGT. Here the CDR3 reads CASSDSQKSSYNEQFF. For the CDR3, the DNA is TGTGCCAGCAGTGACTCGCAAAAAAGCTCCTACAATGAGCAGTTCTTC.

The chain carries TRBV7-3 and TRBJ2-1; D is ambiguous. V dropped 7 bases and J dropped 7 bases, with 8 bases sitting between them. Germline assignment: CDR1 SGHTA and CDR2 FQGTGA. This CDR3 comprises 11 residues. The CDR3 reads CASTRYNEQFF. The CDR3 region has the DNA TGTGCCAGCACCCGTTATAATGAGCAGTTCTTC. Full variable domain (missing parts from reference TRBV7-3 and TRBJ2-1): GAGVSQTPSNKVTEKGKYVELRCDPISGHTALYWYRQSLGQGPEFLIYFQGTGAADDSGLPNDRFFAVRPEGSVSTLKIQRTERGDSAVYLCASTRYNEQFFGPGTRLTVL.